The present T cell receptor (beta chain) was sequenced within a study of technical replicates of blood from a few donors. The repertoire was sequenced with immunoSEQ multiplex PCR; TCRdb's copy has only in-frame clones and lacks some. The table shows 85,000 to 95,000 clones, with around 96% occurring only once. CDR1 and CDR2 from the germline V gene are SGHDT and YYEEEE. The CDR3 contains 16 residues. Deletions cut 4 bases from V and 0 bases from J, with 15 bases between. Specimen: T cells isolated from PBMCs. The TCR comes from a human donor in good health. The chain links TRBV5-6 to TRBJ2-3; D is possibly TRBD2 (5 bases). CDR3: CASSPGYVSSTDTQYF. CDR3 coding DNA: TGTGCCAGCAGCCCGGGGTACGTATCTAGCACAGATACGCAGTATTTT.